The rows below give T cell receptor beta chains drawn from one sample of a study of shared clonotypes between healthy human individuals. Data came from immunoSEQ multiplex PCR; TCRdb stores just in-frame clones and leaves some out. The repertoire holds 2 million to 2.5 million clones, under 95% seen once, with about 0.41% in the top ten. The sample consisted of naive CD4+ T cells from PBMCs. The origin of the receptors is a man aged 18-30 years in good health. Some clones in this sample may be carry-over from other donors' samples. CDR3s include the opening cysteine and the closing phenylalanine or tryptophan. Each record gives: CDR3 protein, V gene, J gene, D gene, clone size. D genes are given only for firm matches. The listing skips clone size in some rows; elsewhere it reads once, few, many or a size class.

cdr3_aa: CASSRNGQGGSGNTEAFF; v_call: TRBV27; j_call: TRBJ1-1; d_call: TRBD1; clone_size: once
cdr3_aa: CASNSAGSGDQPQHF; v_call: TRBV19; j_call: TRBJ1-5; d_call: NA; clone_size: NA
cdr3_aa: CASARDRGRSAAQYF; v_call: TRBV28; j_call: TRBJ2-5; d_call: TRBD1; clone_size: NA
cdr3_aa: CASSRISGANVLTF; v_call: TRBV6-1; j_call: TRBJ2-6; d_call: NA; clone_size: NA
cdr3_aa: CASSPPGLAGPRDEQYF; v_call: TRBV5-4; j_call: TRBJ2-7; d_call: TRBD2; clone_size: NA
cdr3_aa: CASSGGQSFSGNTIYF; v_call: TRBV5-1; j_call: TRBJ1-3; d_call: TRBD1; clone_size: NA
cdr3_aa: CASSSLGGNTEAFF; v_call: TRBV7-6; j_call: TRBJ1-1; d_call: NA; clone_size: NA
cdr3_aa: CASKPDISNQPQHF; v_call: TRBV2; j_call: TRBJ1-5; d_call: NA; clone_size: NA
cdr3_aa: CSVWDFGDTEAFF; v_call: TRBV29-1; j_call: TRBJ1-1; d_call: NA; clone_size: NA
cdr3_aa: CASSSQGANIQYF; v_call: TRBV5-6; j_call: TRBJ2-4; d_call: TRBD1; clone_size: NA
cdr3_aa: CASSGTGGDNQPQHF; v_call: TRBV2; j_call: TRBJ1-5; d_call: TRBD1; clone_size: NA
cdr3_aa: CASSSYDRGGYNEQFF; v_call: TRBV6-5; j_call: TRBJ2-1; d_call: NA; clone_size: NA
cdr3_aa: CASSLAVFPYEQYF; v_call: TRBV5-1; j_call: TRBJ2-7; d_call: NA; clone_size: once
cdr3_aa: CASSTTAPNTEAFF; v_call: TRBV5-1; j_call: TRBJ1-1; d_call: NA; clone_size: NA
cdr3_aa: CASRPDPTLEAFF; v_call: TRBV5-1; j_call: TRBJ1-1; d_call: NA; clone_size: NA
cdr3_aa: CASSDVAGPSDTQYF; v_call: TRBV6-1; j_call: TRBJ2-3; d_call: NA; clone_size: NA
cdr3_aa: CASSGRQENQPQHF; v_call: TRBV9; j_call: TRBJ1-5; d_call: NA; clone_size: NA
cdr3_aa: CASSPDRGHGYTF; v_call: TRBV6-6; j_call: TRBJ1-2; d_call: TRBD1; clone_size: NA
cdr3_aa: CASSPDRVWEKLFF; v_call: TRBV5-1; j_call: TRBJ1-4; d_call: TRBD1; clone_size: NA
cdr3_aa: CASSLVRRGRDSGNTIYF; v_call: TRBV11-2; j_call: TRBJ1-3; d_call: NA; clone_size: few
cdr3_aa: CASSFRQGYQETQYF; v_call: TRBV6-1; j_call: TRBJ2-5; d_call: TRBD1; clone_size: NA
cdr3_aa: CASSHQTGGGEKLFF; v_call: TRBV5-4; j_call: TRBJ1-4; d_call: TRBD1; clone_size: NA
cdr3_aa: CASSETANYGYTF; v_call: TRBV6-1; j_call: TRBJ1-2; d_call: NA; clone_size: NA
cdr3_aa: CASSLGTGGERRTDTQYF; v_call: TRBV7-6; j_call: TRBJ2-3; d_call: TRBD1; clone_size: NA
cdr3_aa: CASSLTGLAGYEQYF; v_call: TRBV4-1; j_call: TRBJ2-7; d_call: TRBD2; clone_size: NA
cdr3_aa: CASSLYSGGSQETQYF; v_call: TRBV5-1; j_call: TRBJ2-5; d_call: TRBD2; clone_size: NA
cdr3_aa: CASSYGQGSDEQYF; v_call: TRBV11-3; j_call: TRBJ2-7; d_call: TRBD1; clone_size: NA
cdr3_aa: CASSLDRAGGQETQYF; v_call: TRBV11-2; j_call: TRBJ2-5; d_call: TRBD1; clone_size: NA
cdr3_aa: CATQGGMNTEAFF; v_call: TRBV10-3; j_call: TRBJ1-1; d_call: TRBD1; clone_size: NA
cdr3_aa: CASSPTSGREYEQYF; v_call: TRBV5-4; j_call: TRBJ2-7; d_call: TRBD2; clone_size: NA
cdr3_aa: CASSHEVGGPYEQYF; v_call: TRBV13; j_call: TRBJ2-7; d_call: NA; clone_size: NA
cdr3_aa: CSVEARLAIGTQYF; v_call: TRBV29-1; j_call: TRBJ2-3; d_call: TRBD2; clone_size: NA
cdr3_aa: CASSLAGTSVEQYF; v_call: TRBV5-1; j_call: TRBJ2-7; d_call: TRBD2; clone_size: once
cdr3_aa: CATTPQGAPYEQYF; v_call: TRBV28; j_call: TRBJ2-7; d_call: NA; clone_size: NA
cdr3_aa: CAWSDSGRGDTVDF; v_call: TRBV30; j_call: TRBJ2-5; d_call: TRBD2; clone_size: NA
cdr3_aa: CASSLTTAHTEAFF; v_call: TRBV7-9; j_call: TRBJ1-1; d_call: NA; clone_size: NA
cdr3_aa: CASSLIFGAQETQYF; v_call: TRBV7-2; j_call: TRBJ2-5; d_call: NA; clone_size: NA
cdr3_aa: CASSLGTGWGYGYTF; v_call: TRBV5-1; j_call: TRBJ1-2; d_call: NA; clone_size: NA
cdr3_aa: CSATLGQGSNTEAFF; v_call: TRBV29-1; j_call: TRBJ1-1; d_call: TRBD1; clone_size: few
cdr3_aa: CGSERTGFYGYTF; v_call: TRBV6-1; j_call: TRBJ1-2; d_call: NA; clone_size: NA
cdr3_aa: CASSFRFEGSGGYTF; v_call: TRBV5-4; j_call: TRBJ1-2; d_call: NA; clone_size: NA
cdr3_aa: CASSLLGTSGTVYNEQFF; v_call: TRBV5-1; j_call: TRBJ2-1; d_call: TRBD2; clone_size: NA
cdr3_aa: CASSRDGSTDTQYF; v_call: TRBV7-2; j_call: TRBJ2-3; d_call: NA; clone_size: NA
cdr3_aa: CASSPRDKGADTQYF; v_call: TRBV18; j_call: TRBJ2-3; d_call: NA; clone_size: NA
cdr3_aa: CASSPFDSTDGYTF; v_call: TRBV5-4; j_call: TRBJ1-2; d_call: NA; clone_size: NA
cdr3_aa: CASSLDRASYEQYF; v_call: TRBV7-6; j_call: TRBJ2-7; d_call: NA; clone_size: NA
cdr3_aa: CASSSGTSGSTDTQYF; v_call: TRBV6-5; j_call: TRBJ2-3; d_call: TRBD2; clone_size: NA
cdr3_aa: CASTTRGTGFEQYF; v_call: TRBV6-5; j_call: TRBJ2-7; d_call: TRBD1; clone_size: NA
cdr3_aa: CASSSQGNEQFF; v_call: TRBV5-1; j_call: TRBJ2-1; d_call: NA; clone_size: NA
cdr3_aa: CASLSPIRQLAGGPLPYNEQFF; v_call: TRBV27; j_call: TRBJ2-1; d_call: TRBD2; clone_size: NA
cdr3_aa: CAWSWGGRVNEKLFF; v_call: TRBV30; j_call: TRBJ1-4; d_call: NA; clone_size: NA
cdr3_aa: CAISGAVGESKETQYF; v_call: TRBV10-3; j_call: TRBJ2-5; d_call: NA; clone_size: NA
cdr3_aa: CASSPPSGRFYEQYF; v_call: TRBV18; j_call: TRBJ2-7; d_call: TRBD2; clone_size: NA
cdr3_aa: CASSIRTGSDEQYF; v_call: TRBV27; j_call: TRBJ2-7; d_call: TRBD1; clone_size: NA
cdr3_aa: CASSSRDRTYNEQFF; v_call: TRBV28; j_call: TRBJ2-1; d_call: TRBD1; clone_size: NA
cdr3_aa: CASSYGMNQPQHF; v_call: TRBV6-5; j_call: TRBJ1-5; d_call: NA; clone_size: few
cdr3_aa: CASSELDFPGEQFF; v_call: TRBV2; j_call: TRBJ2-1; d_call: NA; clone_size: NA
cdr3_aa: CASSQGQGGTNTEAFF; v_call: TRBV18; j_call: TRBJ1-1; d_call: TRBD1; clone_size: NA
cdr3_aa: CAWARWPGNTIYF; v_call: TRBV30; j_call: TRBJ1-3; d_call: NA; clone_size: NA